These 17 T cell receptor beta chains came from one sample sequenced in a study of cytomegalovirus exposure and HLA in healthy donors. The PCR made use of 60 Vbeta and 13 Jbeta primers. The protocol was immunoSEQ multiplex PCR, while the TCRdb copy is restricted to in-frame clones and leaves out a portion. This sample has approximately 280,000 clones; about 90% occur once, and the top ten carry roughly 2.3%. The sample comprised PBMCs. Receptor source: a woman between 18 and 29 years old in good health and CMV-seronegative.

This clone was seen only a few times. The V call is TRBV29-1, the J call TRBJ2-2, with D perhaps matching TRBD2 (7 bases). The CDR3 runs 14 residues. Germline lookup yields CDR1 SQVTM and CDR2 ANQGSEA. Trimming removed 7 bases at V and 4 bases at J, with 16 bases between. CDR3 protein: CSGGRGAGTGELFF. Written as DNA, the CDR3 is TGCAGCGGGGGCCGGGGGGCCGGCACCGGGGAGCTGTTTTTT.

This chain joins TRBV4-2 and TRBJ2-3; TRBD2 matches 7 bases. CDR1 LGHNA and CDR2 YNFKEQ come from the germline V gene. Losses at the gene ends were 4 bases for V and 8 bases for J; bases not matched to a gene: 9. CDR3 length: 14 amino acids. CDR3 in amino acids: CASSPSRLAGTQYF. The CDR3 coding sequence is TGTGCCAGCAGCCCCTCCAGACTAGCTGGTACGCAGTATTTT.

This clone was seen just once. CDR3 nucleotide sequence: TGTGCCAGTAGTAGGACAGCCAACAGGGCTCCCGGGGAGCTGTTTTTT. It codes for CASSRTANRAPGELFF. The rearrangement joins TRBV19 to TRBJ2-2, with D possibly being TRBD1 (6 bases). The germline gives CDR1 LNHDA, CDR2 SQIVND (reference sequence). The V end was cut by 4 bases, the J end by 6 bases, with 18 bases between. The CDR3 runs 16 residues.

This chain connects TRBV2 to TRBJ2-7; 7 bases fit TRBD2. The V gene's germline CDR1 is SNHLY and CDR2 FYNNEI. The CDR3 is 14 residues long. The V segment lost 7 bases and the J segment 2 bases; nucleotides outside the gene matches: 8. The CDR3 sequence is CASTGGGVAYEQYF. The DNA for the CDR3 is TGTGCCAGCACGGGAGGTGGGGTCGCCTACGAGCAGTACTTC.

The CDR3 protein is CASSSWGSTETQYF. The DNA of the CDR3 is TGTGCCAGCAGCTCATGGGGCAGCACAGAGACCCAGTACTTC. The chain joins TRBV7-6 to TRBJ2-5; D possibly corresponds to TRBD1 (5 bases). Germline CDR1 SGHVS, CDR2 FNYEAQ. This CDR3 region has 14 residues. Trimming left V 4 bases short and J 4 bases short, with 13 bases between.

The chain combines TRBV4-3 with TRBJ1-1, with TRBD1 matching 7 bases. The CDR3 spans 15 residues. CDR1 and CDR2 (germline): LGHNA, YSLEER. V trimming: 8 bases; J trimming: 0 bases; junction bases outside the gene matches: 9. The CDR3 nucleotides read TGCGCCAGCGGGACAGTGGGGTACATGAACACTGAAGCTTTCTTT. Its protein is CASGTVGYMNTEAFF.

Details on this clone: In the same sample, other DNA sequences code for this CDR3. V and J are TRBV5-1 and TRBJ1-1; D is unresolved. The CDR3 runs 13 residues. V lost 1 base and J 1 base, leaving 5 bases between the germline ends. CDR1 and CDR2 (germline): SGHRS, YFSETQ. The CDR3 DNA sequence: TGCGCCAGCAGCTTGCGAGGGAACACTGAAGCTTTCTTT. It translates to CASSLRGNTEAFF.

V gene TRBV29-1 combines with J gene TRBJ1-1; a possible D gene is TRBD1 (6 bases). The germline CDR1 and CDR2 sequences are SQVTM and ANQGSEA. V was cut by 7 bases and J by 1 base, with 10 bases left in between. The CDR3 sequence is 12 residues long. In DNA form, the CDR3 reads TGCAGCGGGGGGGGCAGGAACACTGAAGCTTTCTTT. This sequence encodes CSGGGRNTEAFF. The variable domain in full, with the rest retrieved from reference TRBV29-1 and TRBJ1-1, is SAVISQKPSRDICQRGTSLTIQCQVDSQVTMMFWYRQQPGQSLTLIATANQGSEATYESGFVIDKFPISRPNLTFSTLTVSNMSPEDSSIYLCSGGGRNTEAFFGQGTRLTVV.

In this sample, this clone turned up once. This chain uses TRBV13 with TRBJ2-1; TRBD2 matches at 14 bases. This CDR3 region has 20 residues. The J segment lost 0 bases and the V segment lost 4 bases, leaving 11 bases of the junction unmatched. Germline values: CDR1 PRHDT, CDR2 FYEKMQ (reference sequence). CDR3 residues: CASSSNKGLAGASSYNEQFF. The CDR3 DNA reads as TGTGCCAGCAGCTCAAATAAGGGACTAGCGGGGGCCAGCTCCTACAATGAGCAGTTCTTC.

This chain uses TRBV10-3 with TRBJ2-3; 14 nucleotides agree with TRBD2. Germline V lookup: CDR1 ENHRY, CDR2 SYGVKD. This CDR3 contains 15 residues. With V trimmed by 9 bases and J by 0 bases, 2 bases remained unmatched. CDR3 sequence reads: CAMGTSGGSTDTQYF. In nucleotides, the CDR3 is TGTGCCATGGGGACTAGCGGGGGAAGCACAGATACGCAGTATTTT.

The chain employs TRBV7-2 and TRBJ1-2; D might be TRBD1 (6 bases). The germline V gene encodes CDR1 SGHTA and CDR2 FQGNSA. The V end was cut by 4 bases, the J end by 4 bases, with 13 bases between. The CDR3 extends over 14 amino acids. The CDR3 DNA reads as TGTGCCAGCAGCTCCCCGACAGGATCCTATGGCTACACCTTC. Translation gives CASSSPTGSYGYTF.

The rearrangement joins TRBV23-1 to TRBJ1-2, with 8 bases that match TRBD1. TRBV23-1 is filed as an ORF, its function uncertain. The CDR3 consists of 16 residues. V shed 8 bases, J shed 3 bases, and the junction held 14 bases outside the gene matches. Here the CDR3 DNA reads TGCGCCAGCTGCTCGATTTCAGGGGGCGTATACTATGGCTACACCTTC. This codes for CASCSISGGVYYGYTF.

This sequence joins TRBV7-2 and TRBJ2-5; 11 bases match TRBD2. J was trimmed by 4 bases and V by 1 base; bases with no gene match: 8. Germline CDR1 reads SGHTA; CDR2 reads FQGNSA. The CDR3 spans 17 residues. As DNA, the CDR3 is TGTGCCAGCAGCTTAGACGTTTTAGCGGGGGGGACAGAGACCCAGTACTTC. This translates into CASSLDVLAGGTETQYF.

The J gene is TRBJ2-1, the V gene TRBV7-3, with 11 positions matching TRBD2. The CDR3 sequence is 15 residues long. Germline CDR1 SGHTA, CDR2 FQGTGA. Trimming removed 5 bases from V and 9 bases from J; junction bases left unmatched: 9. This CDR3 is CASSAYSGGASEQFF. As DNA, the CDR3 is TGTGCCAGCAGCGCATATAGCGGGGGGGCCAGTGAGCAGTTCTTC.

The CDR3 DNA is TGTGCCAGCAGTGACGGGACAGTTAGCACAGATACGCAGTATTTT. As protein: CASSDGTVSTDTQYF. J is TRBJ2-3 and V is TRBV9, with 7 bases that match TRBD1. The V gene end was trimmed by 5 bases and the J gene end by 0 bases; junction bases not matched to a gene: 6. In germline, CDR1 is SGDLS, CDR2 YYNGEE. The CDR3 has 15 amino acids. Filled out from reference TRBV9 and TRBJ2-3, the complete variable domain reads DSGVTQTPKHLITATGQRVTLRCSPRSGDLSVYWYQQSLDQGLQFLIQYYNGEERAKGNILERFSAQQFPDLHSELNLSSLELGDSALYFCASSDGTVSTDTQYFGPGTRLTVL.

This chain links TRBV5-1 with TRBJ1-5, with D hard to call. The CDR3 runs to 13 residues. Germline V CDR1 and CDR2: SGHRS, YFSETQ. Trimming removed 5 bases from V and 3 bases from J, with 9 bases in between. This CDR3 is CASSTNPNQPQHF. The CDR3, as DNA: TGCGCCAGCAGTACAAATCCCAATCAGCCCCAGCATTTT. Full variable domain (outside the CDR3, taken from reference TRBV5-1 and TRBJ1-5): KAGVTQTPRYLIKTRGQQVTLSCSPISGHRSVSWYQQTPGQGLQFLFEYFSETQRNKGNFPGRFSGRQFSNSRSEMNVSTLELGDSALYLCASSTNPNQPQHFGDGTRLSIL.

The chain couples TRBV2 to TRBJ1-1; perhaps TRBD1 as D (6 bases). Between the trimmed V and J ends, which lost 2 bases and 0 bases, there was a span of 13 bases. Looked up from germline, CDR1 is SNHLY and CDR2 is FYNNEI. The CDR3 runs to 16 residues. CDR3 sequence: CASSEWGPSMNTEAFF. In DNA form, the CDR3 reads TGTGCCAGCAGTGAATGGGGGCCGTCGATGAACACTGAAGCTTTCTTT.